Listed below are T cell receptor beta chains from one sample, sequenced in a study of control samples from healthy donors and cancer patients. Data came from immunoSEQ multiplex PCR; TCRdb stores just in-frame clones and leaves some out. Of about 160,000 clones listed, around 90% are singletons. The specimen sequenced was blood. The receptors originated from a man under 40 in good health. The CDR3 runs from the conserved cysteine through the conserved F or W. D genes are given only for firm matches. Some rows mark clone size as missing; the rest say once, few, many or name a class of expanded clone.

clone_size	j_call	d_call	cdr3_length	v_call	cdr3_nt	cdr3_aa
-	TRBJ1-6	-	14	TRBV7-9	TGTGCCAGCAGCCCCGCGGGTGTGAATTCACCCCTCCACTTT	CASSPAGVNSPLHF
-	TRBJ1-1	TRBD1	16	TRBV5-4	TGTGCCAGCAGCTTGGATACAGGGGCAGGACAGGGGAGAGCTTTCTTT	CASSLDTGAGQGRAFF
once	TRBJ1-1	-	15	TRBV3-1/TRBV3-2	TGTGCCAGCAGCCAAGCGATGAGCATGAACACTGAAGCTTTCTTT	CASSQAMSMNTEAFF
-	TRBJ2-2	-	16	TRBV18	TGTGCCAGCTCACCTTTACCGGGACAAACGACCGGGGAGCTGTTTTTT	CASSPLPGQTTGELFF
-	TRBJ1-1	TRBD1	14	TRBV6-5	TGTGCCAGCAGGCGACAGGGGATAGTTTCTGAAGCTTTCTTT	CASRRQGIVSEAFF
-	TRBJ2-1	-	16	TRBV5-1	TGCGCCAGCAGCTCGCCCCTAGCGAGCTCCTACAATGAGCAGTTCTTC	CASSSPLASSYNEQFF
-	TRBJ1-2	TRBD1	14	TRBV24-1	TGTGCCACCAGCCCCCAAGACAGGGTCAGTGGCTACACCTTC	CATSPQDRVSGYTF
-	TRBJ2-1	-	18	TRBV11-2	TGTGCCAGCAGCTTAGATAAGGCCTGGAAGAGCTCCTACAATGAGCAGTTCTTC	CASSLDKAWKSSYNEQFF
-	TRBJ2-3	-	13	TRBV4-3	TGCGCCAGCAGCCGGCAGGACACAGATACGCAGTATTTT	CASSRQDTDTQYF
-	TRBJ2-7	-	13	TRBV3-1/TRBV3-2	TGTGCCAGCAGCCAAGGGTGGGACTACGAGCAGTACTTC	CASSQGWDYEQYF
-	TRBJ1-1	-	16	TRBV2	TGTGCCAGCAGTGAATTGTCCCTCGGCTTTAACACTGAAGCTTTCTTT	CASSELSLGFNTEAFF
-	TRBJ1-5	-	12	TRBV6-5	TGTGCCAGCAGATTAGGCGGTCAGCCCCAGCATTTT	CASRLGGQPQHF
-	TRBJ2-7	TRBD2	18	TRBV5-4	TGTGCCAGCAGCTTGGGCTCCGGACTAGCGGGAGAAGCGTACGAGCAGTACTTC	CASSLGSGLAGEAYEQYF
-	TRBJ2-4	TRBD2	15	TRBV19	TGTGCCAGTAGTCTACTAGCGGCGGCCAAAAACATTCAGTACTTC	CASSLLAAAKNIQYF
-	TRBJ2-1	-	16	TRBV5-5	TGTGCCAGCAGCTTGGGGCGGGACCTTGGTTACAATGAGCAGTTCTTC	CASSLGRDLGYNEQFF
-	TRBJ1-2	TRBD1	13	TRBV18	TGTGCCAGCTCACCGGGGGACAGTCGGGGCTACACCTTC	CASSPGDSRGYTF
-	TRBJ2-1	-	12	TRBV9	TGTGCCAGCAGCGTAGGGCCGAGTGAGCAGTTCTTC	CASSVGPSEQFF
-	TRBJ2-7	TRBD2	16	TRBV5-1	TGCGCCAGCAGTTCCGGGACTAGCGGGAGAGAAAACGAGCAGTACTTC	CASSSGTSGRENEQYF
-	TRBJ1-4	TRBD1	15	TRBV27	TGTGCCAGCAGTTCCACCGGGACAGGTTGGGGAAAACTGTTTTTT	CASSSTGTGWGKLFF
-	TRBJ2-1	TRBD2	15	TRBV7-3	TGTGCCAGCAGCTTAAACGGCGGGAGAAGGAATGAGCAGTTCTTC	CASSLNGGRRNEQFF
once	TRBJ1-1	-	14	TRBV7-9	TGTGCCAGCAGCTTAGTGGAGGTAAACACTGAAGCTTTCTTT	CASSLVEVNTEAFF
-	TRBJ1-4	-	14	TRBV7-9	TGTGCCAGCAGCTTCGGACAGCCGATGGGGGAACTGTTTTTT	CASSFGQPMGELFF
-	TRBJ2-6	-	16	TRBV4-2	TGTGCCAGCAGCCATCCGACAGGATCAGGGGCCAACGTCCTGACTTTC	CASSHPTGSGANVLTF
-	TRBJ2-1	TRBD1	15	TRBV9	TGTGCCAGCAGCGCGCACAGGGGGCGCAGTTATGAGCAGTTCTTC	CASSAHRGRSYEQFF
-	TRBJ2-5	-	11	TRBV28	TGTGCCAGCGGGTCGAGAGAGACCCAGTACTTC	CASGSRETQYF
-	TRBJ2-2	TRBD2	14	TRBV6-5	TGTGCCAGCCGGGGGGGGATAGACACCGGGGAGCTGTTTTTT	CASRGGIDTGELFF
once	TRBJ1-2	-	15	TRBV5-1	TGCGCCAGCAGCCAGGATGCGGGGGCGAAATATGGCTACACCTTC	CASSQDAGAKYGYTF
-	TRBJ2-1	TRBD2	15	TRBV2	TGTGCCAGCAGGGAACTAGCGGGAGGAAACAATGAGCAGTTCTTC	CASRELAGGNNEQFF
once	TRBJ2-5	-	14	TRBV6-5	TGTGCCAGCAGCAAGTTCGACGGGCGGGAGACCCAGTACTTC	CASSKFDGRETQYF
-	TRBJ1-1	-	11	TRBV29-1	TGCAGCGTTGAATGGAACACTGAAGCTTTCTTT	CSVEWNTEAFF
few	TRBJ1-1	-	13	TRBV5-8	TGTGCCAGCAGCTTGTTAGGCGGGGCTGAAGCTTTCTTT	CASSLLGGAEAFF
once	TRBJ2-1	-	16	TRBV11-2	TGTGCCAGCAGCTTAAAGGGCCCACTTTTATCGGATGAGCAGTTCTTC	CASSLKGPLLSDEQFF
-	TRBJ2-7	-	13	TRBV13	TGTGCCAGCAGCTTTGGTACGGTCTCTGACCAGTACTTC	CASSFGTVSDQYF
-	TRBJ2-1	-	15	TRBV5-1	TGCGCCAGCAGCGTCCAGGGGACCGTAAACAATGAGCAGTTCTTC	CASSVQGTVNNEQFF
-	TRBJ2-6	-	15	TRBV19	TGTGCCAGTAGTATAGGCCCAGCTGGGGCCAACGTCCTGACTTTC	CASSIGPAGANVLTF
-	TRBJ2-1	-	15	TRBV27	TGTGCCAGCATATCCCCGGGACGTAAATCCAATGAGCAGTTCTTC	CASISPGRKSNEQFF
-	TRBJ2-2	-	14	TRBV30	TGTGCCTGGAGTGTTCAGCGGTACACCGGGGAGCTGTTTTTT	CAWSVQRYTGELFF
-	TRBJ1-2	TRBD1	14	TRBV28	TGTGCCAGCAACGGCGGACAGGGGGCACGGGGCTACACCTTC	CASNGGQGARGYTF
-	TRBJ2-7	-	15	TRBV5-1	TGCCCCCAGTGCCTCAGGACAGCCCTTTCCTACGAGCAGTACTTC	CPQCLRTALSYEQYF
-	TRBJ2-5	TRBD1	16	TRBV24-1	TGTGCCACCAGTGATTTAACGGGACAGGGGGCCGAGACCCAGTACTTC	CATSDLTGQGAETQYF
-	TRBJ1-2	-	13	TRBV7-9	TGTGCCAGCACCCCCGAATCGAGCTATGGCTACACCTTC	CASTPESSYGYTF